The rows below give T cell receptor beta chains drawn from one sample of a study of resident and recirculating memory T cells in vitiligo. Measured with immunoSEQ multiplex PCR; TCRdb has only the in-frame clones, and not every one. The sample lists 39,000 or so clones, roughly 91% seen once, with over 3.5% in the top ten. Sequencing input: blood. Receptors originate from a male donor with vitiligo. Both conserved end residues are part of each CDR3. D genes are given only for firm matches. Size tells how often a clone was seen (once, few, many) or the class of an expanded clone, and some rows leave it out.

j_call,v_call,d_call,clone_size,cdr3_nt,cdr3_aa
TRBJ2-3,TRBV10-3,TRBD2,-,TGTGCCATCAGTCCCGAATATAGACTAGCGGGAGACACAGATACGCAGTATTTT,CAISPEYRLAGDTDTQYF
TRBJ2-1,TRBV2,TRBD1,-,TGTGCCAGCAGCTACAGGGGTAATGAGCAGTTCTTC,CASSYRGNEQFF
TRBJ2-7,TRBV5-4,TRBD1,-,TGTGCCAGCAGCTTACCCGGGACAGGGATTTACGAGCAGTACTTC,CASSLPGTGIYEQYF
TRBJ2-5,TRBV7-2,-,-,TGTGCCAGCAGCTTATACGGGCGAGGGGGAGAGACCCAGTACTTC,CASSLYGRGGETQYF
TRBJ2-1,TRBV9,-,-,TGTGCCAGCAGCGTAGTAACCGCGAGGGAGCAGTTCTTC,CASSVVTAREQFF
TRBJ1-1,TRBV4-2,-,-,TGTGCCAGCAGCCAAGATCAAGGAGGTTTTGCCGGGGCTTTCTTT,CASSQDQGGFAGAFF
TRBJ2-7,TRBV30,TRBD2,-,TGTGCCTGGAGCATGGACAGCGGGAGCGAGCAGTACTTC,CAWSMDSGSEQYF
TRBJ1-2,TRBV4-3,-,few,TGCGCCAGCAGCCCTGGAGGGGAGGCAGATGGCTACACCTTC,CASSPGGEADGYTF
TRBJ1-3,TRBV30,TRBD1,-,TGTGCCTGGAGCCCGGGACAGGGGATGGGAAACACCATATATTTT,CAWSPGQGMGNTIYF
TRBJ1-1,TRBV6-6,-,-,TGTGCCAGCAGTTACCTGGGCACAAACACTGAAGCTTTCTTT,CASSYLGTNTEAFF
TRBJ2-3,TRBV5-8,-,-,TGTGCCAGCAGCTTGTTGGGCTTAGGTGCAGATACGCAGTATTTT,CASSLLGLGADTQYF
TRBJ1-1,TRBV13,-,-,TGTGCCAGCAGCTCGGGACATCTGAACACTGAAGCTTTCTTT,CASSSGHLNTEAFF
TRBJ1-1,TRBV7-2,TRBD1,-,TGTGCCAGCAGCGACAGGGGGCTGGACACTGAAGCTTTCTTT,CASSDRGLDTEAFF
TRBJ1-2,TRBV4-1,TRBD1,-,TGCGCCAGCAGCCAAGATGAATCTACCACAGGGGTCGCTGGCTACACCTTC,CASSQDESTTGVAGYTF
TRBJ2-1,TRBV30,-,-,TGTGCCTGGAGTGCCATGGCGGCGCTATACAATGAGCAGTTCTTC,CAWSAMAALYNEQFF
TRBJ2-5,TRBV9,TRBD2,-,TGTGCCAGCAGCGCGCGGGGGGGCCGGGCAGAGACCCAGTACTTC,CASSARGGRAETQYF
TRBJ1-1,TRBV4-2,TRBD1,-,TGTGCCAGCAGCCGCGGACAGGGGGGCGTAAACACTGAAGCTTTCTTT,CASSRGQGGVNTEAFF
TRBJ1-5,TRBV4-1,-,-,TGCGCCAGCAGCGAAGAACAGCTCAATCAGCCCCAGCATTTT,CASSEEQLNQPQHF
TRBJ2-5,TRBV2,TRBD1,-,TGTGCCAGCGTGACAGGGGGAGGGGAGACCCAGTACTTC,CASVTGGGETQYF
TRBJ2-2,TRBV19,-,-,TGTGCCAGCTCATCTACTACACAAAACACCGGGGAGCTGTTTTTT,CASSSTTQNTGELFF
TRBJ1-6,TRBV11-2,-,-,TGTGCCAGCAGCCACGGGTGGGATTCACCCCTCCACTTT,CASSHGWDSPLHF
TRBJ2-7,TRBV19,TRBD2,-,TGTGCCAGTAGTATGCAAGCGGGGGGTTCCTACGAGCAGTACTTC,CASSMQAGGSYEQYF
TRBJ2-7,TRBV5-1,TRBD2,-,TGCGCCAGCAGCTTGGTGTTAGCGGGGTCCTACGAGCAGTACTTC,CASSLVLAGSYEQYF
TRBJ2-7,TRBV2,-,-,TGTGCCAGCAGTTCCAGCGGCTACGAGCAGTACTTC,CASSSSGYEQYF
TRBJ1-2,TRBV5-8,-,-,TGTGCCAGCAGCCTCCTGAACTATGGCTACACCTTC,CASSLLNYGYTF
TRBJ1-1,TRBV6-1,-,-,TGTGCCAGCAGTGATTCAGGCAGGGCGGCTGAAGCTTTCTTT,CASSDSGRAAEAFF
TRBJ1-4,TRBV7-9,-,-,TGTGCCAGCAGCCTGTCTAGGTCCCGGGATGAAAAACTGTTTTTT,CASSLSRSRDEKLFF
TRBJ1-2,TRBV4-3,-,once,TGCGCCAGCAGCCCAGGCTCGGATTTCTATGGCTACACCTTC,CASSPGSDFYGYTF
TRBJ1-5,TRBV2,TRBD1,-,TGTGCCAGCAGTTACAACACAGGGGTAGAGCAGCCCCAGCATTTT,CASSYNTGVEQPQHF
TRBJ2-1,TRBV9,TRBD2,-,TGTGCCAGCAGCGTGTATGGCGGGGGGGCGGGTGAGCAGTTCTTC,CASSVYGGGAGEQFF
TRBJ1-1,TRBV4-2,-,-,TGTGCCAGCCTACCTTCGCCGGGGGGCGGTGAAGCTTTCTTT,CASLPSPGGGEAFF
TRBJ2-1,TRBV11-2,TRBD1,-,TGTGCCAGCAGCCATGGGACAGCTAATGAGCAGTTCTTC,CASSHGTANEQFF
TRBJ1-5,TRBV6-5,-,-,TGTGCCACCCGTCAGGGAGGGGATCAGCCCCAGCATTTT,CATRQGGDQPQHF
TRBJ1-6,TRBV9,-,-,TGTGCCAGCAGCGCGGCAGGGATCAATTCACCCCTCCACTTT,CASSAAGINSPLHF
TRBJ1-1,TRBV30,-,-,TGTGCCTGGAGTCGACTGGGGGGTTTCGACACTGAAGCTTTCTTT,CAWSRLGGFDTEAFF
TRBJ1-2,TRBV7-6,-,once,TGTGCTTGGGGGCAGGGTGGTGGCTACACCTTC,CAWGQGGGYTF
TRBJ1-2,TRBV9,-,-,TGTGCCAGCAGCGTAGAGGAAGGGGTAGGCTACACCTTC,CASSVEEGVGYTF
TRBJ2-5,TRBV4-3,-,-,TGCGCCAGCAGCCCGGTCGGACACGGGCCTGCGGAGACCCAGTACTTC,CASSPVGHGPAETQYF
TRBJ2-7,TRBV5-4,-,-,TGTGCCAGCAGCTGGACTCCTGCATCGAGCGAGCAGTACTTC,CASSWTPASSEQYF
TRBJ2-2,TRBV5-6,TRBD2,-,TGTGCCAGCAGCTTGGTGGGGGCAACTAGCGGCGGGGAGCTGTTTTTT,CASSLVGATSGGELFF
TRBJ1-4,TRBV29-1,-,-,TGCAGCGCGACGGGGAGGGATGAAAAACTGTTTTTT,CSATGRDEKLFF
TRBJ2-2,TRBV5-1,TRBD1,-,TGCGCCAGCAGCTTGGGACAGGGGGCCGGGGAGCTGTTTTTT,CASSLGQGAGELFF
TRBJ1-1,TRBV18,TRBD1,-,TGTGCCAGCTCACCGGGGACAGGAGCCTGGAACACTGAAGCTTTCTTT,CASSPGTGAWNTEAFF
TRBJ1-3,TRBV4-3,-,-,TGCGCCAGCAGCCAAGATCCAGATGCTGGAAACACCATATATTTT,CASSQDPDAGNTIYF
TRBJ2-3,TRBV19,TRBD2,-,TGTGCCAGTCGGACTAGCTCCCGAAGCACAGATACGCAGTATTTT,CASRTSSRSTDTQYF
TRBJ2-3,TRBV5-6,TRBD2,-,TGTGCCAGCAGCTTGGCTAGCGGGCGAGCTATAGATACGCAGTATTTT,CASSLASGRAIDTQYF
TRBJ2-1,TRBV6-4,-,-,TGTGCCAGCAGCGCACAGGGCTTCTCCTACAATGAGCAGTTCTTC,CASSAQGFSYNEQFF
TRBJ2-7,TRBV29-1,-,-,TGCAGCGTTGGTCGGGACAACTACGAGCAGTACTTC,CSVGRDNYEQYF
TRBJ1-1,TRBV30,-,-,TGTGCCTCGACCAGAGGGGGATTGAACACTGAAGCTTTCTTT,CASTRGGLNTEAFF
TRBJ1-1,TRBV9,TRBD1,-,TGTGCCAGCACGGACAGGCAGAACACTGAAGCTTTCTTT,CASTDRQNTEAFF